This record looks at one TCR beta chain sequence and its context. In each case, RNA was isolated and then reverse transcribed into cDNA as the sequencing template. Using immunoSEQ multiplex PCR, the repertoire was profiled, and TCRdb retains in-frame clones only, with some absent. This sample has 110,000 to 150,000 clones, with 45% to 60% found just once. This record belongs to a study of CD8+ T cells in alopecia areata. CDR3 length equals 18 residues. Trimming removed 6 bases at V and 0 bases at J, with 18 bases between. CDR1 is SEHNR, CDR2 FQNEAQ, per germline (reference sequence). Treatment described: oral pan-JAK inhibitor, 5-10 mg twice daily.

The chain links TRBV7-9 to TRBJ1-6; weak D call: TRBD1 (5 bases). The sequences come from CD8+ T cells sorted from blood, collected at week 4, from a patient treated with tofacitinib. The clonotype comes from a human donor with alopecia areata. Here the CDR3 reads CASSHPGHKSSYNSPLHF. The CDR3 DNA sequence: TGTGCCAGCAGTCACCCAGGGCACAAGAGCTCCTATAATTCACCCCTCCACTTT.